This T cell receptor beta chain was observed in a study of shared clonotypes between healthy human individuals. V shed 5 bases and J shed 6 bases, with 23 bases lying between them. Per the germline V gene, CDR1 is SGHTA and CDR2 is FQGNSA. The CDR3 covers 17 residues. Libraries were prepared by immunoSEQ multiplex PCR; TCRdb keeps only in-frame clonotypes and omits some of them. The data show about 470,000 clones, 70% to 80% seen once. This clone came up a few times. Specimen: PBMCs. The V and J genes are TRBV7-2 and TRBJ2-1; the D gene is possibly TRBD2 (6 bases). This clonotype was obtained from a woman between 35 and 50 years old in good health. Some clones in this sample may be carry-over from other donors' samples. The CDR3 coding sequence is TGTGCCAGCAGCCGGGGAGGAGTCCGAGCGTGGGGCAATGAGCAGTTCTTC. Protein sequence: CASSRGGVRAWGNEQFF.